The 9 T cell receptor beta chains below come from one sample, sequenced in a study of PD-L1 blockade in urothelial cancer. Data came from immunoSEQ multiplex PCR; TCRdb stores just in-frame clones and leaves some out. The repertoire holds roughly 50,000 clones, with about 83% as singletons. As for time point: pretreatment peripheral blood. This material consisted of PBMCs, taken around atezolizumab (anti-PD-L1) treatment. The receptors come from a woman between 55 and 75 years old with urothelial cancer.

The gene calls are TRBV7-9 and TRBJ2-7; 9 bases are shared with TRBD1. The CDR3 length is 15 residues. Germline CDR1 and CDR2: SEHNR and FQNEAQ (reference sequence). The J segment lost 4 bases and the V segment lost 5 bases, leaving 9 bases of the junction unmatched. The CDR3 sequence is CASSPQTGGWYEQYF. The CDR3 DNA sequence: TGTGCCAGCAGCCCGCAAACAGGGGGCTGGTACGAGCAGTACTTC.

The chain joins TRBV7-9 to TRBJ1-4; the D is unclear. This CDR3 comprises 13 residues. V was shortened by 5 bases and J by 10 bases, with 14 bases between the two germline ends. CDR1 is SEHNR and CDR2 is FQNEAQ in the germline V gene (reference sequence). The DNA for the CDR3 is TGTGCCAGCAGCCTCATCGGGAAACGAAAACTGTTTTTT. Amino acid sequence: CASSLIGKRKLFF.

The chain links TRBV7-2 to TRBJ2-3; 7 nucleotides align to TRBD2. Germline CDR1 is SGHTA and CDR2 is FQGNSA. The V gene end was trimmed by 0 bases and the J gene end by 3 bases; junction bases not matched to a gene: 12. The CDR3 has 18 amino acids. CDR3 protein: CASSLAAVVVGGTDTQYF. For the CDR3, the DNA is TGTGCCAGCAGCTTAGCCGCAGTGGTCGTGGGGGGGACAGATACGCAGTATTTT. Full variable domain (outside the CDR3, taken from reference TRBV7-2 and TRBJ2-3): GAGVSQSPSNKVTEKGKDVELRCDPISGHTALYWYRQSLGQGLEFLIYFQGNSAPDKSGLPSDRFSAERTGGSVSTLTIQRTQQEDSAVYLCASSLAAVVVGGTDTQYFGPGTRLTVL.

The rearrangement links TRBV5-1 to TRBJ1-3; D unclear. Germline CDR1 and CDR2: SGHRS and YFSETQ. There are 17 residues in the CDR3. V shed 4 bases and J shed 2 bases, with 19 bases lying between them. CDR3 region: CASSLKLRGQAGNTIYF. In nucleotides, the CDR3 is TGCGCCAGCAGCCTAAAACTTAGAGGGCAAGCTGGAAACACCATATATTTT.

The CDR3 reads CASSLSHGSGEQYF. The CDR3, as DNA: TGTGCCAGCAGCCTATCCCACGGTTCGGGTGAGCAGTACTTC. The rearrangement uses TRBV7-7 and TRBJ2-7; D gene uncertain. The CDR3 covers 14 residues. The V end lost 5 bases, the J end lost 7 bases, and 18 bases lay between the germline ends. Germline lookup yields CDR1 SSHAT and CDR2 FNYEAQ (reference sequence). The whole variable domain, filled in from reference TRBV7-7 and TRBJ2-7, reads GAGVSQSPRYKVTKRGQDVTLRCDPISSHATLYWYQQALGQGPEFLTYFNYEAQPDKSGLPSDRFSAERPEGSISTLTIQRTEQRDSAMYRCASSLSHGSGEQYFGPGTRLTVT.

This chain uses TRBV7-9 with TRBJ2-7; 9 bases match TRBD1. The CDR3 extends over 14 amino acids. Unmatched junction bases numbered 2, after V lost 1 base and J lost 4 bases. Germline CDR1 is SEHNR and CDR2 is FQNEAQ (reference sequence). CDR3 loop: CASSLVGQGYEQYF. The CDR3 DNA reads as TGTGCCAGCAGCTTAGTGGGACAGGGATACGAGCAGTACTTC.

The rearrangement uses TRBV18 and TRBJ2-7; D perhaps matches TRBD2 (5 bases). The CDR3 extends over 14 amino acids. Germline-derived CDR1 and CDR2 are KGHSH and LQKENI. V lost 2 bases to trimming and J lost 2 bases, with 10 bases between them. The chain's CDR3 is CASSPGGLPYEQYF. The CDR3 coding sequence is TGTGCCAGCTCACCAGGCGGACTCCCCTACGAGCAGTACTTC.

This rearrangement joins TRBV29-1 to TRBJ2-3; the match to TRBD2 covers 8 bases. V lost 6 bases to trimming and J lost 0 bases; unmatched junction nucleotides: 8. CDR1 is SQVTM, CDR2 ANQGSEA, per germline. This CDR3 contains 15 residues. The CDR3 sequence is CSVGHGLASTDTQYF. CDR3 sequence (DNA): TGCAGCGTGGGGCATGGACTAGCTAGCACAGATACGCAGTATTTT.

The V gene is TRBV6-6, the J gene TRBJ2-1; 13 nucleotides agree with TRBD2. Losses at the gene ends were 5 bases for V and 8 bases for J; bases not matched to a gene: 6. The germline V gene encodes CDR1 MNHNY and CDR2 SVGAGI (reference sequence). CDR3 size: 15 residues. In DNA, the CDR3 is TGTGCCAGCAGTGCTACTAGCGGGGGGGCCCATGAGCAGTTCTTC. Translated: CASSATSGGAHEQFF.